This T cell receptor beta chain was sequenced during a study of T cell responses to AZD1222 COVID-19 vaccine. Trimming took off 2 bases at V and 5 bases at J, with 21 bases between the two ends. Germline V gene lookup returns CDR1 LGHDT and CDR2 YNNKEL (reference sequence). This CDR3 spans 17 amino acids. Sequenced by immunoSEQ multiplex PCR; TCRdb stores in-frame clones only, minus some. The sample includes 140,000 to 150,000 clones, about 91% of them seen just once. The sample in question was peripheral blood, obtained 28 days after the second AZD1222 dose. V gene TRBV3-1 (or the pseudogene TRBV3-2) combines with J gene TRBJ2-5; D is perhaps TRBD1 or TRBD2 (6 bases each). This clonotype was sampled from an adult who received the AZD1222 COVID-19 vaccine. The chain's CDR3 is CASSQIRNREAGETQYF. CDR3 in DNA: TGTGCCAGCAGCCAAATCAGAAACAGGGAGGCTGGGGAGACCCAGTACTTC.